The 32 T cell receptor beta chains in this list originate from one sample, sequenced in a study of regulatory T cells in long-lasting Graves disease listed by TCRdb under 2021. In the paper's terms, the time point label means: persistent/refractory GD, antithyroid drugs over 5 years with positive TRAb. RNA was extracted from PBMCs in TRIzol for both TCR sequencing and RNA sequencing. Library construction relied on multiplex PCR. Sequencer: Illumina HiSeq 4000. TCR beta libraries were built with iRepertoire HTBI primers and Arm-PCR amplification of CDR3 regions. TCRdb handled the public reads itself, with Q25 trimming in fastp and clone calling in MiXCR, and kept productive beta chains. CDR3 protein sequences are deduplicated, and each keeps its most common genes and DNA. In this sample the table shows approximately 470,000 distinct CDR3 sequences, around 21% of which occur a single time. The leading ten clones occupy 6.5% to 8% of the sample.

The sequences come from peripheral blood mononuclear cells (PBMCs), collected when the disease was refractory, from a patient treated with antithyroid drugs. The receptors stem from a female donor with Graves disease.

This rearrangement joins TRBV28 to TRBJ2-1; TRBD2 is a possible D gene (6 bases). CDR1 and CDR2 from the germline V gene are MDHEN and SYDVKM. CDR3 length: 15 amino acids. With 5 bases removed from V and 3 bases from J, the gap between germline ends came to 14 bases. CDR3 sequence: CASSEHSGDYNEQFF. CDR3 sequence (DNA): TGTGCCAGCAGTGAACATAGCGGAGACTACAATGAGCAGTTCTTC.

The chain joins TRBV10-1 to TRBJ2-3; 9 positions agree with TRBD2. Germline CDR1 WNHNN, CDR2 SYGVQD (reference sequence). Trimming at V came to 3 bases and at J to 2 bases, leaving 12 bases not matched to a gene. CDR3 size: 18 residues. Here the CDR3 DNA reads TGCGCCAGCAGTGATCACCGACTACCTAGCGGGACCACAGATACGCAGTATTTT. It is translated as CASSDHRLPSGTTDTQYF.

The chain carries TRBV7-9 and TRBJ2-7; D unresolved. The CDR3 spans 15 residues. Germline V gives CDR1 SEHNR, CDR2 FQNEAQ (reference sequence). V gave up 8 bases and J gave up 0 bases, with 17 bases separating them. The CDR3 nucleotides are TGTGCCAGCGGGCCCAGAAAGGGCAGCTCCTACGAGCAGTACTTC. Encoded protein: CASGPRKGSSYEQYF.

This clonotype has a handful of counts. The CDR3 DNA follows: TGTGCCAGTAGTCCTACCTACAGGGTGCGAGAAGCTTTCTTT. This sequence encodes CASSPTYRVREAFF. V gene TRBV19 combines with J gene TRBJ1-1, with D perhaps TRBD1 (6 bases). From germline, CDR1 is LNHDA and CDR2 SQIVND (reference sequence). This CDR3 spans 14 amino acids. The V and J ends lost 5 bases and 8 bases respectively, with 18 bases between them.

In this sample, this clonotype turned up many times. The chain has TRBV7-3 and TRBJ2-5, with D unresolved. Trimming removed 4 bases at V and 5 bases at J, with 11 bases between. The germline CDR1 and CDR2 sequences are SGHTA and FQGTGA. This CDR3 contains 13 residues. The CDR3 loop reads CASSSGPRETQYF. The CDR3 bases are TGTGCCAGCAGCTCCGGACCCCGGGAGACCCAGTACTTC.

The CDR3 reads CASSRWGTGEDTQYF. The DNA of the CDR3 is TGTGCCAGCAGCCGGTGGGGGACGGGAGAAGATACGCAGTATTTT. The chain combines TRBV5-6 with TRBJ2-3; weak D call: TRBD2 (6 bases). The CDR3 totals 15 residues. Germline V gene data show CDR1 as SGHDT and CDR2 as YYEEEE. Between the trimmed V and J ends, which lost 4 bases and 5 bases, there was a span of 17 bases.

In the case of this clonotype: A far larger clone differs by one base, so this is likely a read error. The chain joins TRBV6-1 to TRBJ2-7, with TRBD1 matching over 8 bases. The V gene end was trimmed by 7 bases and the J gene end by 1 base; junction bases not matched to a gene: 6. The CDR3 extends over 14 amino acids. Germline-derived CDR1 and CDR2 are MNHNS and SASEGT. CDR3 loop: CASNSGQGSYEQYF. DNA for the CDR3: TGTGCCAGCAATTCTGGACAGGGTTCCTACGAGCAGTACTTC.

This clonotype was seen a handful of times. The rearrangement links TRBV9 to TRBJ1-1, with D tentatively TRBD1 (5 bases). The germline CDR1 and CDR2 sequences are SGDLS and YYNGEE. The CDR3 contains 14 residues. V gave up 3 bases and J gave up 4 bases, with 13 bases separating them. The CDR3 loop reads CASSAFGGVTEAFF. CDR3 bases: TGTGCCAGCAGCGCCTTTGGGGGGGTCACTGAAGCTTTCTTT.

The V and J genes are TRBV6-2 or TRBV6-3 and TRBJ2-6; D gene ambiguous. Trimming cost V 5 bases and J 0 bases, with 5 bases left between them. The CDR3 covers 14 residues. Germline V lookup: CDR1 MNHEY, CDR2 SVGEGT. The CDR3 DNA follows: TGTGCCAGCAGTGAAGACTCTGGGGCCAACGTCCTGACTTTC. Translating it yields CASSEDSGANVLTF.

This clonotype came up once. A single base separates this from a much larger clone, so it may be a read error. The J gene is TRBJ2-5, the V gene TRBV20-1; D is uncertain. The germline gives CDR1 DFQATT, CDR2 SNEGSKA (reference sequence). The CDR3 sequence is 11 residues long. The CDR3 loop is CNATPRETQYF. The CDR3 nucleotides are TGCAATGCTACCCCCAGGGAGACCCAGTACTTC.

With respect to this clonotype: At one end the junction does not follow the germline gene, possibly because of a read error. The chain couples TRBV30 to TRBJ1-1; TRBD1 might be the D (5 bases). This CDR3 is 16 amino acids long. The V gene's germline CDR1 is GTSNPN and CDR2 SVGIG (reference sequence). CDR3 residues: CARSDGGGVGITEAFF. CDR3 nucleotide sequence: TGTGCCCGGAGCGACGGTGGGGGGGTGGGAATCACTGAAGCTTTCTTT.

In its sample, this clonotype was seen many times. The chain uses TRBV28 and TRBJ2-7; the match to TRBD2 covers 8 bases. Germline loops: CDR1 MDHEN, CDR2 SYDVKM. The ends lost 8 bases at V and 7 bases at J; junction bases unmatched: 13. The CDR3 contains 14 residues. The CDR3, as DNA: TGTGCCAGCCAGGACACGGGAGGGCGATTGGAGCAGTACTTC. Its protein product is CASQDTGGRLEQYF.

This clonotype has only a few counts. A much larger clone lies a single base off, so this may be a read error. The V call is TRBV24-1, the J call TRBJ2-5, with a possible D match to TRBD2 (7 bases). In germline, CDR1 is KGHDR, CDR2 SFDVKD. The ends were cut back, 1 base at V and 4 bases at J, with 15 bases in the middle. The CDR3 sequence is 16 residues long. DNA of the CDR3: TGTGCCACCAGTGATTTAGGGCAGGGGAGGGGAGAGACCCAGTACTTC. This sequence encodes CATSDLGQGRGETQYF.

This clonotype occurred many times. V usage is TRBV28 and J usage is TRBJ1-5; the D is unclear. CDR1 is MDHEN, CDR2 SYDVKM, per germline. The CDR3 covers 13 residues. Trimming pared 6 bases from V and 7 bases from J, leaving 13 bases between. In DNA, the CDR3 is TGTGCCAGCAGAGGACGGACGTTCCAGCCCCAGCATTTT. Translating gives CASRGRTFQPQHF.

Details on this clonotype: This may arise from a read error, as a much more abundant clone is one base away. The rearrangement uses TRBV29-1 and TRBJ1-1; D uncertain. The CDR3 is 12 amino acids. CDR1 and CDR2 (germline): SQVTM, ANQGSEA. The CDR3 DNA sequence: TGCAGCGTTTCAGTAAGAGGCGCTGAAGCTTCCTTT. As protein: CSVSVRGAEASF.

This clonotype has just a few counts. CDR3 bases: TGTGCCAGCAGCCATGGGACAGCTGAAGCTTTCTTT. Protein: CASSHGTAEAFF. V usage is TRBV9 and J usage is TRBJ1-1; 7 bases fit TRBD1. The length of the CDR3 is 12 residues. From germline, CDR1 is SGDLS and CDR2 YYNGEE. The junction had 3 bases not matched to a gene; V was cut back by 4 bases and J by 6 bases.

This clonotype was counted many times. V usage is TRBV28 and J usage is TRBJ1-5; 7 bases align to TRBD1. V gave up 6 bases and J gave up 7 bases; unmatched junction bases: 6. CDR3 length equals 13 residues. The V gene's germline CDR1 is MDHEN and CDR2 SYDVKM. In DNA, the CDR3 is TGTGCCAGCAGAACCCTGGGACAGCAGCCCCAGCATTTT. It translates to CASRTLGQQPQHF.

This clonotype occurred many times. The chain combines TRBV9 with TRBJ1-5; D call uncertain. The CDR3 runs to 14 residues. V was shortened by 5 bases and J by 4 bases, with 13 bases between the two germline ends. CDR1 is SGDLS, CDR2 YYNGEE, per germline. CDR3 nucleotide sequence: TGTGCCAGCAGTTATGACGGAGGAAATCAGCCCCAGCATTTT. Its protein product is CASSYDGGNQPQHF.

The chain links TRBV6-1 to TRBJ2-7; D is ambiguous. The CDR3 has 14 residues. Trimming cost V 8 bases and J 0 bases, with 14 bases left between them. In germline, CDR1 is MNHNS, CDR2 SASEGT. The CDR3 spells CASAPLGNSYEQYF. The CDR3 nucleotides read TGTGCCAGCGCTCCTTTAGGCAACTCCTACGAGCAGTACTTC.

The rearrangement uses TRBV28 and TRBJ2-1; no reliable D call. From germline, CDR1 is MDHEN and CDR2 SYDVKM. Trimming left V 2 bases short and J 3 bases short, with 8 bases between. The CDR3 length is 14 residues. Here the CDR3 reads CASSLVRGYNEQFF. For the CDR3, the DNA is TGTGCCAGCAGTTTAGTTCGAGGCTACAATGAGCAGTTCTTC. Full variable domain (rest looked up from reference TRBV28 and TRBJ2-1): DVKVTQSSRYLVKRTGEKVFLECVQDMDHENMFWYRQDPGLGLRLIYFSYDVKMKEKGDIPEGYSVSREKKERFSLILESASTNQTSMYLCASSLVRGYNEQFFGPGTRLTVL.

This clonotype was seen many times. V usage is TRBV7-6 and J usage is TRBJ1-2, with 11 nucleotides matching TRBD1. CDR3 length: 15 amino acids. V gave up 5 bases and J gave up 3 bases; unmatched junction bases: 5. CDR1 is SGHVS, CDR2 FNYEAQ, per germline. The CDR3 region has the DNA TGTGCCAGCAGCCCCCGGACAGGGGGCGACTATGGCTACACCTTC. This codes for CASSPRTGGDYGYTF.

This sequence joins TRBV29-1 and TRBJ2-7; 7 bases agree with TRBD2. The junction had 6 bases not matched to a gene; V was cut back by 4 bases and J by 3 bases. The CDR3 is made up of 13 amino acids. CDR1 is SQVTM and CDR2 is ANQGSEA in the germline V gene. CDR3 nucleotide sequence: TGCAGCGTTGTTGGCGGGAGTGACTACGAGCAGTACTTC. Protein sequence: CSVVGGSDYEQYF.

The V gene is TRBV6-4, the J gene TRBJ1-1; TRBD1 might be the D (5 bases). CDR1 MRHNA and CDR2 SNTAGT come from the germline V gene. The CDR3 is 14 amino acids. V lost 4 bases and J lost 8, with 17 bases in between. The CDR3 loop is CASSVFRTSGEAFF. CDR3 sequence (DNA): TGTGCCAGCAGTGTGTTTCGGACAAGCGGCGAAGCTTTCTTT.

This clonotype was counted only a few times. The chain employs TRBV7-9 and TRBJ2-7; possibly TRBD1 or TRBD2 for D (5 bases each). V lost 6 bases and J lost 2, with 14 bases in between. Germline lookup yields CDR1 SEHNR and CDR2 FQNEAQ (reference sequence). The CDR3 is 14 residues long. CDR3 nucleotides: TGTGCCAGCAGTTCCGGGACGGAGGCCTACGAGCAGTACTTC. Translation: CASSSGTEAYEQYF.

V is TRBV20-1 and J is TRBJ2-3, with TRBD2 matching over 11 bases. This CDR3 is 17 amino acids long. V was clipped by 6 bases and J by 6 bases; unmatched bases: 17. Germline CDR1 is DFQATT and CDR2 is SNEGSKA (reference sequence). The DNA for the CDR3 is TGCAGTGCCCCGAACATACTAGCGGGAGTACCCTCGGATACGCAGTATTTT. The encoded protein is CSAPNILAGVPSDTQYF.

In its sample, this clonotype was seen a few times. The chain links TRBV20-1 to TRBJ1-2; tentative D call: TRBD1 (5 bases). The CDR3 contains 12 residues. V dropped 4 bases and J dropped 6 bases, with 12 bases sitting between them. Germline CDR1 is DFQATT and CDR2 is SNEGSKA (reference sequence). As DNA, the CDR3 is TGCAGTGCTATTCGGGGGGGGGATGGCTACACCTTC. Protein sequence: CSAIRGGDGYTF.

V usage is TRBV27 and J usage is TRBJ2-7; 7 nucleotides agree with TRBD1. The germline V gene encodes CDR1 MNHEY and CDR2 SMNVEV (reference sequence). Unmatched junction bases numbered 7, after V lost 7 bases and J lost 1 base. CDR3 length equals 14 residues. CDR3 region: CASKGDRESYEQYF. The CDR3 nucleotides are TGTGCCAGCAAGGGAGACAGGGAATCCTACGAGCAGTACTTC.

This clonotype has ten or more counts. This chain uses TRBV20-1 with TRBJ2-5; D ambiguous. Trimming removed 3 bases from V and 5 bases from J, with 7 bases in between. Per germline, CDR1 DFQATT and CDR2 SNEGSKA (reference sequence). The CDR3 sequence is 11 residues long. Here the CDR3 DNA reads TGCAGTGCTAGCATGTCGGAGACCCAGTACTTC. This sequence encodes CSASMSETQYF.

This clonotype showed up just a few times. This sequence joins TRBV9 and TRBJ2-5, with D possibly TRBD2 on 6 matching bases. Per the germline V gene, CDR1 is SGDLS and CDR2 is YYNGEE. V lost 2 bases and J lost 4, with 24 bases in between. The CDR3 loop spans 18 amino acids. CDR3 DNA: TGTGCCAGCAGCGTTATCGCGGGGAGTAGCTTGAGGCGAGAGACCCAGTACTTC. It codes for CASSVIAGSSLRRETQYF.

The sample holds many counts of this clonotype. This sequence joins TRBV6-1 and TRBJ1-1; D uncertain. CDR1 is MNHNS and CDR2 is SASEGT in the germline V gene. V was cut by 7 bases and J by 1 base, with 10 bases left in between. There are 13 residues in the CDR3. The CDR3 spells CASITTENTEAFF. For the CDR3, the DNA is TGTGCCAGCATCACAACTGAGAACACTGAAGCTTTCTTT.

The chain couples TRBV18 to TRBJ2-1; 8 positions match TRBD1. Germline V gives CDR1 KGHSH, CDR2 LQKENI. The V segment lost 3 bases and the J segment 2 bases; nucleotides outside the gene matches: 6. The CDR3 consists of 16 residues. DNA for the CDR3: TGTGCCAGCTCACCTCGCGACAGGGGAGCCTACAATGAGCAGTTCTTC. Encoded protein: CASSPRDRGAYNEQFF.

In its sample, this clonotype was seen many times. The V and J genes are TRBV12-3 or TRBV12-4 and TRBJ2-7; the match to TRBD2 covers 8 bases. CDR3 size: 14 residues. V dropped 3 bases and J dropped 7; count of bases not matched to a gene: 8. The CDR3 region has the DNA TGTGCCAGCAGTTTGAGGTCGCGGGGGGCGGAGCAGTACTTC. This translates into CASSLRSRGAEQYF.